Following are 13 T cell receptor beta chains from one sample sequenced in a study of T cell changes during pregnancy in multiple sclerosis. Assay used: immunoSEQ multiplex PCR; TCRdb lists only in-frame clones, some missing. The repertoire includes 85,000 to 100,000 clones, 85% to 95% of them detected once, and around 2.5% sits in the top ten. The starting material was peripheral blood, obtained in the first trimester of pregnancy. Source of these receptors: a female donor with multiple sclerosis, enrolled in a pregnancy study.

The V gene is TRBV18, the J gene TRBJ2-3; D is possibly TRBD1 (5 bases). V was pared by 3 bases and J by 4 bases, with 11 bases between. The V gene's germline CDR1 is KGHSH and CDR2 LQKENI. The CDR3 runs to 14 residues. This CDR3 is CASSPFRAPDTQYF. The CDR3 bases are TGTGCCAGCTCACCTTTCAGGGCTCCAGATACGCAGTATTTT.

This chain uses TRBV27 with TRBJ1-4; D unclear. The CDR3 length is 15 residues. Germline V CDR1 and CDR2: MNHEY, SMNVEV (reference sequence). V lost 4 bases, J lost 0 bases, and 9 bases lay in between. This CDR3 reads CASSSQATTNEKLFF. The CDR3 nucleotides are TGTGCCAGCAGTTCGCAGGCGACAACTAATGAAAAACTGTTTTTT.

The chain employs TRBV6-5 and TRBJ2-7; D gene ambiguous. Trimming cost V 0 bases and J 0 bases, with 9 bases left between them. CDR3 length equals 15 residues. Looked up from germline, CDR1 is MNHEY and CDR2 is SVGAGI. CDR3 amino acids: CASSYSVSSSYEQYF. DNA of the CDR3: TGTGCCAGCAGTTACTCCGTTTCTAGCTCCTACGAGCAGTACTTC.

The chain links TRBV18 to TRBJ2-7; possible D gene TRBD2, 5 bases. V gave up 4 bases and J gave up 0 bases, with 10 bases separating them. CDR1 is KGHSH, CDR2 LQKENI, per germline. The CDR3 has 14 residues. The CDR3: CASSLRRDSYEQYF. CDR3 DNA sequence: TGTGCCAGCTCACTCCGACGGGACTCCTACGAGCAGTACTTC.

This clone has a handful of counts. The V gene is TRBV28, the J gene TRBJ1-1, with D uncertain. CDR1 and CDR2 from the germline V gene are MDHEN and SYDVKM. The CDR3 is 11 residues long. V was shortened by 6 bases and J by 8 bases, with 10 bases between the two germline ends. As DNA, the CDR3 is TGTGCCAGCAGCCTCCGGGAGGAAGCTTTCTTT. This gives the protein CASSLREEAFF.

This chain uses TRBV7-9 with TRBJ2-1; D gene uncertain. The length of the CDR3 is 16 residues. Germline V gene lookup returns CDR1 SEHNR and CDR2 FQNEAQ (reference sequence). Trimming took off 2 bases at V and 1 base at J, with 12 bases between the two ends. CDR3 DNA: TGTGCCAGCAGCTTAAAATCGACACTGTCCTACAATGAGCAGTTCTTC. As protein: CASSLKSTLSYNEQFF.

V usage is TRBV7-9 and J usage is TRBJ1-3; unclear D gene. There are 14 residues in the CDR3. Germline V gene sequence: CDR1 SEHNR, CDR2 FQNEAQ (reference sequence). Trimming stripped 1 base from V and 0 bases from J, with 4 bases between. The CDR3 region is CASSLGGSGNTIYF. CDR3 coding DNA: TGTGCCAGCAGCTTAGGAGGCTCTGGAAACACCATATATTTT.

DNA of the CDR3: TGTGCCAGCCATCACAGAAACACTGAAGCTTTCTTT. It specifies CASHHRNTEAFF. V is TRBV27 and J is TRBJ1-1; D remains unclear. CDR3 length equals 12 residues. Germline V gives CDR1 MNHEY, CDR2 SMNVEV (reference sequence). The ends were cut back, 8 bases at V and 2 bases at J, with 9 bases in the middle.

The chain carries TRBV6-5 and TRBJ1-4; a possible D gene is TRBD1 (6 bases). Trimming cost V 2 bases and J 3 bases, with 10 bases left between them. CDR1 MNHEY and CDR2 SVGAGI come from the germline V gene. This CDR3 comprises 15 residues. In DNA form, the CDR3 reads TGTGCCAGCAGTTACACGGGGGGCCCTAATGAAAAACTGTTTTTT. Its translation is CASSYTGGPNEKLFF.

The CDR3 sequence: CASSEWLGQGVTYEQYF. DNA for the CDR3: TGTGCCAGCAGTGAATGGTTAGGGCAGGGGGTGACCTACGAGCAGTACTTC. The chain is built from TRBV2 and TRBJ2-7; 7 bases are a match to TRBD1. Per the germline V gene, CDR1 is SNHLY and CDR2 is FYNNEI. This CDR3 is built from 17 residues. The V and J ends lost 2 bases and 2 bases, in that order; junction bases with no gene match: 12.

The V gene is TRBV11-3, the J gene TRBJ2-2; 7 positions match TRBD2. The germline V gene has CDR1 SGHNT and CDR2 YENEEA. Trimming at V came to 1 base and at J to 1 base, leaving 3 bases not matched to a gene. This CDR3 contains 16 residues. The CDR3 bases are TGTGCCAGCAGCTTAGGAGGGACTATGAACACCGGGGAGCTGTTTTTT. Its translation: CASSLGGTMNTGELFF.

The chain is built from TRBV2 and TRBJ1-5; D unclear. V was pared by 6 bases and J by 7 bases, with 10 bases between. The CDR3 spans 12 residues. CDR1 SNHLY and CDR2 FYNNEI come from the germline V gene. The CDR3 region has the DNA TGTGCCAGCAGGACCACCAGGCAGCCCCAGCATTTT. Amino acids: CASRTTRQPQHF.

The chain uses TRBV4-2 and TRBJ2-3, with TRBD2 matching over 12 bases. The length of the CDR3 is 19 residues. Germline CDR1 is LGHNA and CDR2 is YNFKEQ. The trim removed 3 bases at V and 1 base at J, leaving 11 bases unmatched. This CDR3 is CASSQLTSGRLPGTDTQYF. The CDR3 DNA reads TGTGCCAGCAGCCAGCTAACTAGCGGGAGGCTCCCTGGCACAGATACGCAGTATTTT.